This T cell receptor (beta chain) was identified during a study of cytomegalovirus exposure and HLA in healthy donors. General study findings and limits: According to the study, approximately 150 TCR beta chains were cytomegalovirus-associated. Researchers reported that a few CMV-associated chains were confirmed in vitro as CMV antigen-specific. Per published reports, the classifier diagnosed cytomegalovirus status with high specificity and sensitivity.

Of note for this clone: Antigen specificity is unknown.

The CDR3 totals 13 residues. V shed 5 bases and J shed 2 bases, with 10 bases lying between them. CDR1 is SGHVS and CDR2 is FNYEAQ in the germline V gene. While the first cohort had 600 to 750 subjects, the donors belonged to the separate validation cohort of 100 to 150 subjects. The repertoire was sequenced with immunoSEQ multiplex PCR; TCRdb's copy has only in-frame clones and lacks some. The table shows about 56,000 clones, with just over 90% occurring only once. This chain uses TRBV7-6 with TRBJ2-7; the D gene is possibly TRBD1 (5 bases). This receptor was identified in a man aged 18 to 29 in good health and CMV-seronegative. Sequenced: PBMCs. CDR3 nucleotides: TGTGCCAGCAGCCAGGACACCACCTACGAGCAGTACTTC. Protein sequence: CASSQDTTYEQYF.